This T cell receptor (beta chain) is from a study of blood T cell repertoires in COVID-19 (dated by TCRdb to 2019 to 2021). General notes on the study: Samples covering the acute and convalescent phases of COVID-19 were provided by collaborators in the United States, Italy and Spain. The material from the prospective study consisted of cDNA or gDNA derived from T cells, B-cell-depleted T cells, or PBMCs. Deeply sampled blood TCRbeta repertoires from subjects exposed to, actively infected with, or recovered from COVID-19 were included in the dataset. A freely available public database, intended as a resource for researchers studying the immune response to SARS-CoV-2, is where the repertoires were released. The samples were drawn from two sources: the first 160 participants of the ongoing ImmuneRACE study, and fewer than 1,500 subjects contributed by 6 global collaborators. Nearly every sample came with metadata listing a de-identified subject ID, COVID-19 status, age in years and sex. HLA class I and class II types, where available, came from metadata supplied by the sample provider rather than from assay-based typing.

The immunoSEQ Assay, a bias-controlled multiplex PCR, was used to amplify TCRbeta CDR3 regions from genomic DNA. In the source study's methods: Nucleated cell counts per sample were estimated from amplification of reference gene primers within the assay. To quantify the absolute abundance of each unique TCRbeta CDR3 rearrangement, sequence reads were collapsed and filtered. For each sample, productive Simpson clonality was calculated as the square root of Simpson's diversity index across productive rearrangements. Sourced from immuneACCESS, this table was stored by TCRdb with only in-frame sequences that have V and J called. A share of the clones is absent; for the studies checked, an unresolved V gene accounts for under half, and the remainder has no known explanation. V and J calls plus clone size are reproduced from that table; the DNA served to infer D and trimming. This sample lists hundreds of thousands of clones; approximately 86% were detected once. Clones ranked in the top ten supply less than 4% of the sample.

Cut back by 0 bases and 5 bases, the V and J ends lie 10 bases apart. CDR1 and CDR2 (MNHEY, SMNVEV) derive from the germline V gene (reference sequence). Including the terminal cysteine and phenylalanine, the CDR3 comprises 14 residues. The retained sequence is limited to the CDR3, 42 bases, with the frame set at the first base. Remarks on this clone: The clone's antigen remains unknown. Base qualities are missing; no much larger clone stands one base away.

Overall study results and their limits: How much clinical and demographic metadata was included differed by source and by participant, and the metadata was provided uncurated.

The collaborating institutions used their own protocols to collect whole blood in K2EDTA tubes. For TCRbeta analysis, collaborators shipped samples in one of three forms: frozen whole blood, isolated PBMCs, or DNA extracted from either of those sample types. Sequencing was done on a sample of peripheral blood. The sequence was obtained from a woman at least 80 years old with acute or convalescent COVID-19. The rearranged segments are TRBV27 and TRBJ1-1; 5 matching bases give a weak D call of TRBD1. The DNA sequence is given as TGTGCCAGCAGTTTATCGGGGCAGTGGACTGAAGCTTTCTTT. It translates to CASSLSGQWTEAFF.